This is a list of T cell receptor beta chains from one sample in a study of blood T cell repertoires in COVID-19. Measured with immunoSEQ multiplex PCR; TCRdb has only the in-frame clones, and not every one. The sample contains about 120,000 clones, roughly 79% of which appear only once. Sequences were obtained from peripheral blood. These receptors were taken from a man between 65 and 85 years old with acute or convalescent COVID-19. Both conserved end residues are part of each CDR3. The D gene is left open where the match is weak. Some rows mark clone size as missing; the rest say once, few, many or name a class of expanded clone.

j_call d_call v_call clone_size cdr3_nt cdr3_aa
TRBJ1-2 NA TRBV4-2 NA TGTGCCAGCAGCCGGGGGGGAGAAGGAGGCTATGGCTACACCTTC CASSRGGEGGYGYTF
TRBJ1-6 TRBD1 TRBV4-2 few TGTGCCAGCAGCCAACTAGGACAGGGCCCCTCACCCCTCCACTTT CASSQLGQGPSPLHF
TRBJ1-6 TRBD1 TRBV12-5 NA TGTGCTAGTGGTTTGGTACTCGGACAGGGAGGTTCACCCCTCCACTTT CASGLVLGQGGSPLHF
TRBJ1-2 TRBD1 TRBV28 NA TGTGCCAGCAGTTTCAGGACAGGGGCAAATGGCTACACCTTC CASSFRTGANGYTF
TRBJ1-6 NA TRBV5-4 NA TGTGCCAGCAGCCTCTCGCGGATTAATTCACCCCTCCACTTT CASSLSRINSPLHF
TRBJ2-5 NA TRBV5-4 NA TGTGCCAGCAGCTCAACAGGGTCAGGTGAGACCCAGTACTTC CASSSTGSGETQYF
TRBJ2-5 TRBD2 TRBV5-6 NA TGTGCCAGCAGCTCGTGGACTAGCGGGGTAGAGACCCAGTACTTC CASSSWTSGVETQYF
TRBJ2-5 NA TRBV4-1 NA TGCGCCAGCAGCCGAATACAGGGGAGGCAAGAGACCCAGTACTTC CASSRIQGRQETQYF
TRBJ2-3 TRBD2 TRBV18 NA TGTGCCAGCTCACCTGGACTAGCGGGTGCAGATACGCAGTATTTT CASSPGLAGADTQYF
TRBJ1-1 NA TRBV28 NA TGTGCCAGCAGTTTGGGAGGTGGGAAGAACACTGAAGCTTTCTTT CASSLGGGKNTEAFF
TRBJ1-6 NA TRBV27 few TGTGCCAGCAGTGCGTCCAGCGTATATAATTCACCCCTCCACTTT CASSASSVYNSPLHF
TRBJ2-5 TRBD2 TRBV7-3 NA TGTGCCAGCAGCTCTGCGGGGGGGCCTGGTGGAGAGACCCAGTACTTC CASSSAGGPGGETQYF
TRBJ2-1 NA TRBV5-1 NA TGCGCCAGCAGCTTGGCGGGGGTTTCCTACAATGAGCAGTTCTTC CASSLAGVSYNEQFF
TRBJ2-5 TRBD2 TRBV9 NA TGTGCCAGCAGCGAGGGGACTAGCGGGGACATGAAGACCCAGTACTTC CASSEGTSGDMKTQYF
TRBJ2-1 TRBD2 TRBV27 NA TGTGCCAGCACCCCCTCTGGGACTAGCAAATACGGTGAGCAGTTCTTC CASTPSGTSKYGEQFF
TRBJ1-2 NA TRBV29-1 few TGCAGCGTTGATTCGACGAAGGCCCAACTAGGCTATGGCTACACCTTC CSVDSTKAQLGYGYTF
TRBJ1-2 NA TRBV7-2 NA TGTGCCAGCAGCTTTGAACGAGCCTCCGTCTACACCTTC CASSFERASVYTF
TRBJ1-5 NA TRBV7-2 NA TGTGCCAGCAGCTTATCGTCCGTTCAGCCCCAGCATTTT CASSLSSVQPQHF
TRBJ2-5 TRBD2 TRBV5-1 NA TGCGCCAGCAGCTGGCTACCGGGACTAGCGGGGAGTCAAGAGACCCAGTACTTC CASSWLPGLAGSQETQYF
TRBJ1-1 NA TRBV27 NA TGTGCCAGCAGTTTAGGGTCAGTAAGCGGTACTGAAGCTTTCTTT CASSLGSVSGTEAFF